A selection of T cell receptor beta chains follows, all from one sample in a study of T cell repertoires in cytomegalovirus infection. TCRdb recomputed calls from the reads with MiXCR, one row per CDR3 protein. The table shows 380,000 or so distinct CDR3 sequences, with approximately 30% occurring only once. These receptors have no identified antigens. The specimen was cultured PBMCs, collected from culture after CMV antigen stimulation. Receptors were obtained from a human donor in good health (CMV status not recorded). Some clones in this sample may be carry-over from other donors' samples. The conserved cysteine and the conserved F or W are not part of the CDR3 here.

j_gene: TRBJ1-2; v_gene: TRBV11-2; CDR3aa: ASSLSANGDGYT
j_gene: TRBJ2-1; v_gene: TRBV28; CDR3aa: ASSSRVSSYNEQF
j_gene: TRBJ1-5; v_gene: TRBV6-5; CDR3aa: ASRHRGPNQPQH
j_gene: TRBJ2-1; v_gene: TRBV7-8; CDR3aa: ASSLPTTSSEQF
j_gene: TRBJ1-6; v_gene: TRBV9; CDR3aa: ASSVDGSSYNSPLH
j_gene: TRBJ1-5; v_gene: TRBV7-2; CDR3aa: ASSPDSNQPQH
j_gene: TRBJ2-3; v_gene: TRBV25-1; CDR3aa: ASSRGINTDTQY
j_gene: TRBJ2-1; v_gene: TRBV6-5; CDR3aa: ASSYSGARSYNEQF
j_gene: TRBJ1-4; v_gene: TRBV10-3; CDR3aa: AISEGGPNEKLF
j_gene: TRBJ2-3; v_gene: TRBV11-2; CDR3aa: ASTQGNTDTQY
j_gene: TRBJ1-2; v_gene: TRBV7-2; CDR3aa: ASSFETNYGYT
j_gene: TRBJ2-7; v_gene: TRBV7-9; CDR3aa: ASSPGVGAHEQY
j_gene: TRBJ1-3; v_gene: TRBV12-3/TRBV12-4; CDR3aa: ASIDQTGGRGNTIY
j_gene: TRBJ1-2; v_gene: TRBV24-1; CDR3aa: ATSDLGGYGYT
j_gene: TRBJ2-7; v_gene: TRBV7-2; CDR3aa: ASSASRQGAGEQY
j_gene: TRBJ1-2; v_gene: TRBV2; CDR3aa: ASSVRRAAGYGYT
j_gene: TRBJ2-6; v_gene: TRBV5-1; CDR3aa: ASSPWTSGIPSGANVLT
j_gene: TRBJ1-5; v_gene: TRBV7-6; CDR3aa: ASSSPDSPNQPQH
j_gene: TRBJ2-1; v_gene: TRBV5-4; CDR3aa: ASSPPRLAGPTRATAPYNEQF
j_gene: TRBJ2-2; v_gene: TRBV4-1; CDR3aa: ASSQETGDTGELF
j_gene: TRBJ2-1; v_gene: TRBV7-2; CDR3aa: ASSPYLNNEQF
j_gene: TRBJ2-1; v_gene: TRBV27; CDR3aa: ASSFDLGSRNFNEQF
j_gene: TRBJ1-1; v_gene: TRBV7-4; CDR3aa: ASSSRTGEGPTEAF
j_gene: TRBJ2-4; v_gene: TRBV9; CDR3aa: ASSVGGLDRRAKNIQY
j_gene: TRBJ2-3; v_gene: TRBV18; CDR3aa: ASSDSPDTQY
j_gene: TRBJ1-4; v_gene: TRBV7-9; CDR3aa: ASRTQGNEPTNEKLF
j_gene: TRBJ2-1; v_gene: TRBV7-3; CDR3aa: ASSRTSGSSGNEQF
j_gene: TRBJ2-1; v_gene: TRBV6-2/TRBV6-3; CDR3aa: ASSSWTGPLYNEQF
j_gene: TRBJ1-6; v_gene: TRBV7-9; CDR3aa: ASRGRDSLNSPLH
j_gene: TRBJ2-5; v_gene: TRBV7-2; CDR3aa: ASSSSTWSETQY
j_gene: TRBJ2-4; v_gene: TRBV28; CDR3aa: ASSFLAVADLAKNIQY
j_gene: TRBJ2-7; v_gene: TRBV7-6; CDR3aa: AGRQGDSYEQY
j_gene: TRBJ2-1; v_gene: TRBV20-1; CDR3aa: SVTWAGGSNEQF
j_gene: TRBJ2-3; v_gene: TRBV6-1; CDR3aa: ASSLGLVADTQY
j_gene: TRBJ1-5; v_gene: TRBV7-2; CDR3aa: ASRQNSNQPQH
j_gene: TRBJ1-1; v_gene: TRBV7-2; CDR3aa: ASSPGTGFFQNTEAF
j_gene: TRBJ2-3; v_gene: TRBV6-2/TRBV6-3; CDR3aa: ASSYSRGQGTDTQY
j_gene: TRBJ2-2; v_gene: TRBV6-2/TRBV6-3; CDR3aa: ASRQGANTGELF
j_gene: TRBJ2-5; v_gene: TRBV20-1; CDR3aa: SAEVAGAGETQY
j_gene: TRBJ2-4; v_gene: TRBV29-1; CDR3aa: SVVWGQRTPLAKNIQY
j_gene: TRBJ2-7; v_gene: TRBV6-6; CDR3aa: ASSYFPRWIWVYEQY
j_gene: TRBJ2-7; v_gene: TRBV30; CDR3aa: AWGPDYEQY
j_gene: TRBJ1-5; v_gene: TRBV4-3; CDR3aa: ASSQDRVDRPQH
j_gene: TRBJ2-1; v_gene: TRBV20-1; CDR3aa: SARDQASGYNEQF
j_gene: TRBJ1-3; v_gene: TRBV4-1; CDR3aa: ASSLPTATSSGNTIY
j_gene: TRBJ2-3; v_gene: TRBV7-2; CDR3aa: ASSSVRDRAADTQY
j_gene: TRBJ2-1; v_gene: TRBV7-3; CDR3aa: ASSLEWGGSYNEQF
j_gene: TRBJ1-2; v_gene: TRBV23-1; CDR3aa: APRIRGVNYGYT
j_gene: TRBJ2-1; v_gene: TRBV4-2; CDR3aa: ASSQEWGGIVNEQF
j_gene: TRBJ2-7; v_gene: TRBV10-2; CDR3aa: ASSPGQRVMTYEQY
j_gene: TRBJ2-2; v_gene: TRBV6-2/TRBV6-3; CDR3aa: ASREEGDTGELF
j_gene: TRBJ2-1; v_gene: TRBV4-3; CDR3aa: ASSQDEASGSYNEQF
j_gene: TRBJ1-4; v_gene: TRBV7-2; CDR3aa: ASSAGQGGEKLF
j_gene: TRBJ2-1; v_gene: TRBV7-2; CDR3aa: ASSFTGTRPSNEQF
j_gene: TRBJ2-1; v_gene: TRBV12-3/TRBV12-4; CDR3aa: ASSLWSYEQF
j_gene: TRBJ2-7; v_gene: TRBV5-4; CDR3aa: ASSRGFAGSYEQY
j_gene: TRBJ2-1; v_gene: TRBV7-2; CDR3aa: ASSLAGGGNNEQF
j_gene: TRBJ2-3; v_gene: TRBV7-2; CDR3aa: ASSSTYTDTQY
j_gene: TRBJ1-2; v_gene: TRBV7-2; CDR3aa: ASRPRDRDGYT